This is a list of T cell receptor beta chains from one sample in a study of T cell responses to AZD1222 COVID-19 vaccine. The assay was immunoSEQ multiplex PCR, and TCRdb's table has in-frame clones only and misses some. The sample yields around 140,000 clones, about 91% seen once. The material was peripheral blood, obtained on day 0 of AZD1222 vaccination. These receptors were taken from an adult in good health. Each CDR3 is given with its conserved first and last residue. A D gene is named only where the DNA matches it firmly. Clone size appears in some rows only: once, few, many, or a class for an expanded clone.

cdr3_length d_call clone_size j_call v_call cdr3_aa cdr3_nt
15 - - TRBJ1-5 TRBV12-5 CASGLGVHSNQPQHF TGTGCTAGTGGTTTGGGTGTCCATAGCAATCAGCCCCAGCATTTT
15 TRBD1 few TRBJ1-5 TRBV2 CASSVGTASNQPQHF TGTGCCAGCAGTGTCGGGACAGCTAGCAATCAGCCCCAGCATTTT
15 - - TRBJ1-3 TRBV5-8 CASDPRGYVGNTIYF TGTGCCAGCGACCCGAGAGGGTACGTTGGAAACACCATATATTTT
16 TRBD1 few TRBJ1-1 TRBV6-6 CASSSRTGEGNTEAFF TGTGCCAGCAGTTCCCGGACAGGGGAGGGCAACACTGAAGCTTTCTTT
15 TRBD2 - TRBJ2-2 TRBV6-4 CASSVDVSGTGELFF TGTGCCAGCAGTGTTGACGTTAGCGGGACCGGGGAGCTGTTTTTT
13 - - TRBJ2-7 TRBV4-1 CASSHGEGYEQYF TGCGCCAGCAGCCACGGGGAAGGGTACGAGCAGTACTTC
15 TRBD1 - TRBJ2-7 TRBV7-8 CASSLPRGPPYEQYF TGTGCCAGCAGCTTACCGAGGGGGCCTCCCTACGAGCAGTACTTC
14 - - TRBJ2-7 TRBV28 CASSFTGARYEQYF TGTGCCAGCAGTTTTACGGGAGCACGATACGAGCAGTACTTC
14 - - TRBJ1-2 TRBV27 CASSRDPAPYGYTF TGTGCCAGCAGCCGGGACCCAGCCCCCTATGGCTACACCTTC
11 - - TRBJ2-3 TRBV25-1 CASSPSDTQYF TGTGCCAGCAGCCCCTCAGATACGCAGTATTTT
12 - - TRBJ2-4 TRBV29-1 CSIRSGKNIQYF TGCAGCATCCGGTCAGGCAAAAACATTCAGTACTTC
16 - - TRBJ2-2 TRBV5-1 CASSWDGESNTGELFF TGCGCCAGCAGCTGGGACGGTGAATCGAACACCGGGGAGCTGTTTTTT
16 - - TRBJ1-6 TRBV4-3 CASSQELGRIDSPLHF TGCGCCAGCAGCCAAGAGTTAGGGCGTATAGATTCACCCCTCCACTTT